This T cell receptor beta chain was obtained from a study of T cell clonality in common variable immunodeficiency. The germline gives CDR1 SGHTA, CDR2 FQGTGA. V was trimmed by 6 bases and J by 6 bases, leaving 15 bases between them. The CDR3 extends over 13 amino acids. This clone was counted many times. Read sequence stops 3 residues before the CDR3 end, and the germline J gene provides the missing end. TCRdb keeps only in-frame clones here, not all; method: immunoSEQ multiplex PCR. Observed are about 64,000 clones, no singletons, with the top ten taking about 1.7%. The origin of this receptor is a person between 18 and 75 years old in good health. The chain combines TRBV7-3 with TRBJ2-7; perhaps TRBD2 as D (6 bases). Sequences were obtained from peripheral blood mononuclear cells. Partial CDR3 DNA: TGTGCCAGCAGTCGTGGGACTTTTCTCGAG. Translated: CASSRGTFLE. The whole CDR3 protein reads CASSRGTFLEQYF.